Following are 30 T cell receptor beta chains from one sample sequenced in a study of shared clonotypes between healthy human individuals. Using immunoSEQ multiplex PCR, the repertoire was profiled, and TCRdb retains in-frame clones only, with some absent. Of millions of clones listed, roughly 95% are singletons. The specimen was naive CD4+ T cells sorted from blood. Subset defined: CD45RA+ positively selected. These TCRs come from a man younger than 35 in good health.

The chain combines TRBV5-1 with TRBJ2-3; 13 nucleotides align to TRBD2. Germline V CDR1 and CDR2: SGHRS, YFSETQ. V dropped 3 bases and J dropped 2; count of bases not matched to a gene: 3. CDR3 length: 16 amino acids. The CDR3: CASSSGLAGFTDTQYF. The CDR3 DNA is TGCGCCAGCAGCTCGGGACTAGCGGGATTCACAGATACGCAGTATTTT.

The chain has TRBV7-9 and TRBJ2-7; 9 nucleotides line up with TRBD1. The germline CDR1 and CDR2 sequences are SEHNR and FQNEAQ (reference sequence). The junction had 7 bases not matched to a gene; V was cut back by 5 bases and J by 2 bases. The CDR3 covers 15 residues. The DNA of the CDR3 is TGTGCCAGCAGCCATACCGGGACAGGGACCTACGAGCAGTACTTC. It codes for CASSHTGTGTYEQYF.

The chain recombines TRBV14 with TRBJ2-1; D gene ambiguous. Trimming left V 6 bases short and J 10 bases short, with 13 bases between. Germline lookup yields CDR1 SGHDN and CDR2 FVKESK. CDR3 length equals 12 residues. The CDR3 protein is CASSLHGWEQFF. DNA of the CDR3: TGTGCCAGCAGTCTGCACGGGTGGGAGCAGTTCTTC.

The chain combines TRBV6-5 with TRBJ1-6, with a tentative D call TRBD1 (6 bases). The CDR3 consists of 14 residues. Per the germline V gene, CDR1 is MNHEY and CDR2 is SVGAGI. Deletions cut 10 bases from V and 10 bases from J, with 20 bases between. In DNA form, the CDR3 reads TGTGCCACTACCTGGGGGGCTTTCGGATCACCCCTCCACTTT. Translated: CATTWGAFGSPLHF.

This chain links TRBV4-1 with TRBJ2-2; no reliable D call. Germline V lookup: CDR1 MGHRA, CDR2 YSYEKL. V dropped 1 base and J dropped 1 base, with 7 bases sitting between them. CDR3 length: 15 amino acids. The CDR3 here is CASSQVSQNTGELFF. DNA of the CDR3: TGCGCCAGCAGCCAAGTAAGTCAGAACACCGGGGAGCTGTTTTTT.

The chain links TRBV11-2 to TRBJ2-1, with 9 bases that match TRBD1. The CDR3 has 14 residues. Germline V gene data show CDR1 as SGHAT and CDR2 as FQNNGV. The junction had 2 bases not matched to a gene; V was cut back by 3 bases and J by 5 bases. The CDR3 region is CASSLDRGHNEQFF. CDR3 DNA sequence: TGTGCCAGCAGCTTGGACAGGGGCCACAATGAGCAGTTCTTC.

The chain couples TRBV7-9 to TRBJ2-5, with D possibly being TRBD2 (5 bases). V lost 7 bases and J lost 4, with 13 bases in between. This CDR3 comprises 13 residues. The germline V gene has CDR1 SEHNR and CDR2 FQNEAQ (reference sequence). CDR3 in amino acids: CASNLPGRETQYF. The CDR3 DNA is TGTGCCAGCAACCTACCGGGGAGAGAGACCCAGTACTTC.

V gene TRBV7-2 combines with J gene TRBJ2-1; weak D call: TRBD2 (5 bases). Looked up from germline, CDR1 is SGHTA and CDR2 is FQGNSA. This CDR3 comprises 14 residues. V was clipped by 4 bases and J by 3 bases, with 10 bases between them. The DNA for the CDR3 is TGTGCCAGCAGCTCGCGGACTGGCTACAATGAGCAGTTCTTC. Amino acids: CASSSRTGYNEQFF.

The chain couples TRBV6-1 to TRBJ2-7, with D tentatively TRBD1 (6 bases). The germline V and J ends were trimmed by 3 bases and 4 bases, with 16 bases remaining between them. This CDR3 has 15 residues. Germline CDR1 reads MNHNS; CDR2 reads SASEGT. CDR3 DNA sequence: TGTGCCAGCAGTGAGTACCCGGGACACCGTTACGAGCAGTACTTC. Translated: CASSEYPGHRYEQYF.

The J gene is TRBJ2-5, the V gene TRBV9, with D uncertain. The CDR3 runs 11 residues. The V gene lost 4 bases and the J gene lost 5 bases, with 6 bases spanning the gap. Germline CDR1 is SGDLS and CDR2 is YYNGEE. The CDR3 loop is CASSNRETQYF. The CDR3 DNA sequence: TGTGCCAGCAGCAATCGGGAGACCCAGTACTTC.

The chain recombines TRBV5-1 with TRBJ2-5; weak D call: TRBD2 (6 bases). The CDR3 loop spans 17 amino acids. Per germline, CDR1 SGHRS and CDR2 YFSETQ. Trimming cost V 0 bases and J 7 bases, with 22 bases left between them. This CDR3 is CASSLDASGPQVGTQYF. CDR3 sequence (DNA): TGCGCCAGCAGCTTGGACGCAAGCGGGCCCCAAGTAGGGACCCAGTACTTC.

Only one count was recorded for this clone. J is TRBJ1-5 and V is TRBV5-1, with no clear D. CDR1 is SGHRS and CDR2 is YFSETQ in the germline V gene. The CDR3 has 13 amino acids. Deletions cut 1 base from V and 5 bases from J, with 7 bases between. CDR3 DNA: TGCGCCAGCAGCTTGTATGGCGATCAGCCCCAGCATTTT. It is translated as CASSLYGDQPQHF. The variable domain in full, with the rest retrieved from reference TRBV5-1 and TRBJ1-5, is KAGVTQTPRYLIKTRGQQVTLSCSPISGHRSVSWYQQTPGQGLQFLFEYFSETQRNKGNFPGRFSGRQFSNSRSEMNVSTLELGDSALYLCASSLYGDQPQHFGDGTRLSIL.

V gene TRBV6-1 combines with J gene TRBJ1-1; D is unresolved. Per the germline V gene, CDR1 is MNHNS and CDR2 is SASEGT. V lost 1 base to trimming and J lost 3 bases, with 6 bases between them. The CDR3 length is 13 residues. The CDR3 is CASSEVGHTEAFF. For the CDR3, the DNA is TGTGCCAGCAGTGAAGTAGGTCACACTGAAGCTTTCTTT.

V gene TRBV7-8 combines with J gene TRBJ2-1; TRBD2 agrees at 11 bases. The germline V gene encodes CDR1 SGHVS and CDR2 FQNEAQ. The CDR3 has 16 residues. Trimming cost V 5 bases and J 12 bases; bases outside gene matches: 15. This CDR3 reads CASSPRLAGSRRGQFF. CDR3 coding DNA: TGTGCCAGCAGCCCGAGACTAGCGGGATCCCGACGGGGGCAGTTCTTC.

This chain's CDR3 is CASRDGLAASYEQYF. The CDR3 nucleotides read TGTGCCAGCAGGGACGGACTAGCGGCCTCCTACGAGCAGTACTTC. The chain links TRBV5-4 to TRBJ2-7, with 10 bases fitting TRBD2. The CDR3 spans 15 residues. The junction had 5 bases not matched to a gene; V was cut back by 5 bases and J by 0 bases. Germline V gives CDR1 SGHNT, CDR2 YYREEE (reference sequence).

The chain couples TRBV11-2 to TRBJ1-4, with D perhaps TRBD1 (5 bases). This CDR3 is 14 amino acids long. Looked up from germline, CDR1 is SGHAT and CDR2 is FQNNGV. V lost 4 bases and J lost 4, with 10 bases in between. This CDR3 is CASSSGLSNEKLFF. The CDR3 DNA follows: TGTGCCAGCAGCTCGGGGCTGAGTAATGAAAAACTGTTTTTT.

This clone is a singleton in its sample. This sequence joins TRBV4-3 and TRBJ1-2, with TRBD1 matching 7 bases. Germline V gene data show CDR1 as LGHNA and CDR2 as YSLEER. This CDR3 comprises 15 residues. V was clipped by 0 bases and J by 6 bases; unmatched bases: 7. CDR3 sequence (DNA): TGCGCCAGCAGCCAAGATAATTTAGGGGGCGATGGCTACACCTTC. This translates into CASSQDNLGGDGYTF.

Turning to this clone: A junction end diverges from the germline sequence, so it may reflect a read error. CDR3 amino acids: CASSVGSSGRFSHEQYF. The DNA of the CDR3 is TGTGCCAGCAGCGTAGGGAGTAGCGGGAGGTTCTCCCACGAGCAGTACTTC. V gene TRBV9 combines with J gene TRBJ2-7; TRBD2 matches 10 bases. From germline, CDR1 is SGDLS and CDR2 YYNGEE. This CDR3 spans 17 amino acids.

The V and J genes are TRBV30 and TRBJ2-5; D gene ambiguous. The CDR3 totals 16 residues. Germline loops: CDR1 GTSNPN, CDR2 SVGIG (reference sequence). V lost 0 bases to trimming and J lost 0 bases, with 14 bases between them. CDR3 in DNA: TGTGCCTGGAGTGTACGATTGACGGTGAACCAAGAGACCCAGTACTTC. As protein: CAWSVRLTVNQETQYF.

This clone was seen just once. The V gene is TRBV9, the J gene TRBJ2-7; D not resolved. The CDR3 runs 14 residues. The ends were cut back, 0 bases at V and 5 bases at J, with 12 bases in the middle. Germline assignment: CDR1 SGDLS and CDR2 YYNGEE. For the CDR3, the DNA is TGTGCCAGCAGCGTAGGAGGAAGCGTCCACGAGCAGTACTTC. Translated, it gives CASSVGGSVHEQYF.

In regard to this clone: Different DNA sequences within this sample yield the same CDR3. The chain employs TRBV9 and TRBJ2-1, with D possibly being TRBD2 (6 bases). V was pared by 0 bases and J by 0 bases, with 7 bases between. There are 15 residues in the CDR3. Germline V gives CDR1 SGDLS, CDR2 YYNGEE. The CDR3 region has the DNA TGTGCCAGCAGCGTAGCGGGAGCCTCCTACAATGAGCAGTTCTTC. Amino acid sequence: CASSVAGASYNEQFF. The full variable domain, in which reference TRBV9 and TRBJ2-1 provide the parts outside the CDR3, is DSGVTQTPKHLITATGQRVTLRCSPRSGDLSVYWYQQSLDQGLQFLIQYYNGEERAKGNILERFSAQQFPDLHSELNLSSLELGDSALYFCASSVAGASYNEQFFGPGTRLTVL.

The count of this clone is one. The rearrangement joins TRBV2 to TRBJ1-1; maybe TRBD1 (5 bases). From germline, CDR1 is SNHLY and CDR2 FYNNEI. The V and J ends lost 7 bases and 0 bases respectively, with 12 bases between them. The CDR3 loop spans 14 amino acids. CDR3 protein: CASKRGRMNTEAFF. The DNA of the CDR3 is TGTGCCAGCAAACGGGGACGGATGAACACTGAAGCTTTCTTT.

Notes on this clone: Lacking the conserved final phenylalanine or tryptophan, this CDR3 likely reflects a read error. The limits of the CDR3 on the DNA are not certain, so only TCRdb's listed CDR3 is given. The chain uses TRBV30 and TRBJ1-1. From germline, CDR1 is GTSNPN and CDR2 SVGIG (reference sequence). Including both end residues, the CDR3 is 13 amino acids long. The CDR3 sequence: CAWSSKLNTEVFS.

The J gene is TRBJ2-1, the V gene TRBV5-4; D perhaps matches TRBD1 (6 bases). The CDR3 loop spans 15 amino acids. Trimming pared 4 bases from V and 7 bases from J, leaving 18 bases between. Germline V gene lookup returns CDR1 SGHNT and CDR2 YYREEE (reference sequence). The CDR3 nucleotides are TGTGCCAGCAGCCGACCTACAGGGTTAGGGAATGAGCAGTTCTTC. Its translation is CASSRPTGLGNEQFF.

This chain links TRBV5-1 with TRBJ2-1, with 12 bases identical to TRBD2. Germline-derived CDR1 and CDR2 are SGHRS and YFSETQ. The V segment lost 0 bases and the J segment 3 bases; nucleotides outside the gene matches: 1. This CDR3 spans 16 amino acids. CDR3 sequence (DNA): TGCGCCAGCAGCTTGGAGACTAGCGGGGGCTACAATGAGCAGTTCTTC. Translated, it gives CASSLETSGGYNEQFF.

The gene calls are TRBV30 and TRBJ1-1, with 9 bases aligning to TRBD1. The V and J ends lost 5 bases and 8 bases, in that order; junction bases with no gene match: 6. The CDR3 is made up of 12 amino acids. Germline CDR1 and CDR2: GTSNPN and SVGIG (reference sequence). The CDR3 spells CAWGGQGLEAFF. The CDR3, as DNA: TGTGCCTGGGGGGGACAGGGTTTGGAAGCTTTCTTT.

The V gene is TRBV5-6, the J gene TRBJ2-5; weak D call: TRBD2 (6 bases). This CDR3 contains 14 residues. The V end was cut by 4 bases, the J end by 0 bases, with 10 bases between. CDR1 is SGHDT, CDR2 YYEEEE, per germline. CDR3 amino acids: CASSAAGNQETQYF. CDR3 nucleotides: TGTGCCAGCAGCGCGGCGGGGAACCAAGAGACCCAGTACTTC.

V usage is TRBV7-2 and J usage is TRBJ2-1; 9 bases are a match to TRBD2. Germline loops: CDR1 SGHTA, CDR2 FQGNSA. With V trimmed by 1 base and J by 6 bases, 7 bases remained unmatched. This CDR3 is built from 16 residues. CDR3 coding DNA: TGTGCCAGCAGCTTAGACCGAGCGGGAGGCTCCAATGAGCAGTTCTTC. Translating gives CASSLDRAGGSNEQFF.

This clone was seen a single time. This chain connects TRBV5-1 to TRBJ1-1, with a tentative D call TRBD1 (5 bases). Germline V gene data show CDR1 as SGHRS and CDR2 as YFSETQ. The germline V and J ends were trimmed by 1 base and 1 base, with 11 bases remaining between them. This CDR3 contains 15 residues. The CDR3 here is CASSLKGSSNTEAFF. CDR3 sequence (DNA): TGCGCCAGCAGCTTGAAGGGGAGTTCGAACACTGAAGCTTTCTTT.

CDR3: CASSFDSSHNEQFF. The DNA of the CDR3 is TGTGCCAGCAGCTTCGACAGTTCCCACAATGAGCAGTTCTTC. J is TRBJ2-1 and V is TRBV5-4, with a tentative D call TRBD1 (5 bases). The CDR3 sequence is 14 residues long. The V end was cut by 2 bases, the J end by 5 bases, with 11 bases between. Germline assignment: CDR1 SGHNT and CDR2 YYREEE (reference sequence). The whole variable domain, remainder taken from reference TRBV5-4 and TRBJ2-1, is ETGVTQSPTHLIKTRGQQVTLRCSSQSGHNTVSWYQQALGQGPQFIFQYYREEENGRGNFPPRFSGLQFPNYSSELNVNALELDDSALYLCASSFDSSHNEQFFGPGTRLTVL.